This TCR beta chain was recorded in a study of shared clonotypes between healthy human individuals. Germline CDR1 SGHAT, CDR2 FQNNGV. The CDR3 extends over 15 amino acids. Trimming cost V 5 bases and J 2 bases; bases outside gene matches: 3. With respect to this clone: The target antigen is unknown.

Profiling relied on immunoSEQ multiplex PCR, and the TCRdb table lists in-frame clones only, not all of them. Of about 1 million clones detected, 70% to 80% appear once; the ten largest clones hold approximately 1.5%. Whole-study results and caveats: The genetic and exposure-history diversity represented was limited by few donors.

The receptor's source is a man between 18 and 29 years old in good health. Sequences were obtained from memory CD4+ T cells sorted from blood. Documented subset: CD45RA-negative fraction. V gene TRBV11-2 combines with J gene TRBJ1-2, with TRBD1 identical over 12 bases. The CDR3 reads CASSKGTGGNYGYTF. The CDR3 coding sequence is TGTGCCAGCAGCAAAGGGACAGGGGGCAACTATGGCTACACCTTC.